The clone carrying this T cell receptor beta chain was found a few times. This CDR3 region has 15 residues. After removal of 5 bases from V and 5 bases from J, the junction contained 6 bases not matched to a gene. Per the germline V gene, CDR1 is DFQATT and CDR2 is SNEGSKA (reference sequence). The data belong to a study of Graves' ophthalmopathy and Graves' hyperthyroidism. Study as a whole: Pretreatment peripheral blood was obtained at initial diagnosis.

Investigators amplified TCR beta CDR3 regions from RNA transcripts. HTBI primers were used in a first-round RT-PCR, which preceded a second-round multiplex PCR. One entry per CDR3 protein results from TCRdb running MiXCR on the multiplex PCR reads. The top ten hold less than 25% of the sample, which has approximately 45,000 distinct CDR3 sequences, 50% seen once. The sample consisted of peripheral blood. This chain connects TRBV20-1 to TRBJ2-3; 14 bases align to TRBD2. This TCR was recovered from an adult man with Graves' ophthalmopathy. DNA of the CDR3: TGCAGTGCTGATGGGACTAGCGGGAGCGGAGATACGCAGTATTTT. Protein product: CSADGTSGSGDTQYF.